Below are 29 T cell receptor beta chains sequenced from a single sample in a study of blood T cell repertoires in COVID-19. The data were produced by immunoSEQ multiplex PCR, yet TCRdb's version contains in-frame clones alone and is incomplete. Altogether 200,000 to 250,000 clones are present, approximately 85% being singletons, with the ten largest covering approximately 9.1%. What was sequenced was PBMCs or T cells enriched from blood (not recorded which). All receptors derive from a woman aged 50 to 60 with acute COVID-19.

The chain uses TRBV7-8 and TRBJ1-2; D gene uncertain. The V gene's germline CDR1 is SGHVS and CDR2 FQNEAQ. Trimming removed 0 bases at V and 1 base at J, with 6 bases between. The CDR3 runs 14 residues. The CDR3 region has the DNA TGTGCCAGCAGCTTAGCGGAGGTTAACTATGGCTACACCTTC. This sequence encodes CASSLAEVNYGYTF.

V is TRBV19 and J is TRBJ2-1, with 15 bases that match TRBD2. Germline loops: CDR1 LNHDA, CDR2 SQIVND (reference sequence). V trimming: 8 bases; J trimming: 7 bases; junction bases outside the gene matches: 12. This CDR3 contains 17 residues. The CDR3 DNA is TGTGCCAGTTCCGGACTAGCGGGGGGGCCCCGGGAGAATGAGCAGTTCTTC. It encodes CASSGLAGGPRENEQFF. Drawing the rest from reference TRBV19 and TRBJ2-1, the complete variable domain is DGGITQSPKYLFRKEGQNVTLSCEQNLNHDAMYWYRQDPGQGLRLIYYSQIVNDFQKGDIAEGYSVSREKKESFPLTVTSAQKNPTAFYLCASSGLAGGPRENEQFFGPGTRLTVL.

The chain recombines TRBV18 with TRBJ1-2, with 9 bases fitting TRBD1. Trimming at V came to 3 bases and at J to 6 bases, leaving 11 bases not matched to a gene. Per germline, CDR1 KGHSH and CDR2 LQKENI. This CDR3 comprises 16 residues. CDR3 nucleotide sequence: TGTGCCAGCTCACCCCTCCCGGGACAGGGAATTGATGGCTACACCTTC. This translates into CASSPLPGQGIDGYTF. Supplemented by reference TRBV18 and TRBJ1-2, the full variable domain reads NAGVMQNPRHLVRRRGQEARLRCSPMKGHSHVYWYRQLPEEGLKFMVYLQKENIIDESGMPKERFSAEFPKEGPSILRIQQVVRGDSAAYFCASSPLPGQGIDGYTFGSGTRLTVV.

The V call is TRBV5-4, the J call TRBJ2-7; 7 nucleotides align to TRBD2. Germline V gene sequence: CDR1 SGHNT, CDR2 YYREEE (reference sequence). V trimming: 3 bases; J trimming: 3 bases; junction bases outside the gene matches: 9. This CDR3 has 15 residues. CDR3 DNA: TGTGCCAGCAGCTCCGGAGGACTAGGCCGCTACGAGCAGTACTTC. Protein: CASSSGGLGRYEQYF. The variable domain in full, completed from reference TRBV5-4 and TRBJ2-7, reads ETGVTQSPTHLIKTRGQQVTLRCSSQSGHNTVSWYQQALGQGPQFIFQYYREEENGRGNFPPRFSGLQFPNYSSELNVNALELDDSALYLCASSSGGLGRYEQYFGPGTRLTVT.

The rearrangement uses TRBV3-1 (or the pseudogene TRBV3-2) and TRBJ2-5; 14 bases match TRBD2. J was trimmed by 2 bases and V by 3 bases; bases with no gene match: 11. The CDR3 length is 19 residues. CDR1 is LGHDT and CDR2 is YNNKEL in the germline V gene (reference sequence). CDR3: CASSHGLAGGRTIQETQYF. The CDR3 coding sequence is TGTGCCAGCAGCCACGGACTAGCGGGGGGCCGGACCATACAAGAGACCCAGTACTTC.

This rearrangement joins TRBV19 to TRBJ1-6, with D maybe TRBD1 (6 bases). Germline V gene sequence: CDR1 LNHDA, CDR2 SQIVND (reference sequence). V lost 3 bases, J lost 3 bases, and 12 bases lay in between. The CDR3 totals 16 residues. The CDR3 reads CASSIGGAFYNSPLHF. Here the CDR3 DNA reads TGTGCCAGTAGTATTGGGGGGGCCTTCTATAATTCACCCCTCCACTTT.

The V and J genes are TRBV10-3 and TRBJ1-4, with D hard to call. In germline, CDR1 is ENHRY, CDR2 SYGVKD. With 4 bases removed from V and 8 bases from J, the gap between germline ends came to 11 bases. CDR3 length equals 13 residues. The CDR3, as DNA: TGTGCCATCAGTGCGACCTCCGGGGAAAAACTGTTTTTT. This sequence encodes CAISATSGEKLFF.

The V gene is TRBV6-2 or TRBV6-3, the J gene TRBJ2-5; weak D call: TRBD2 (6 bases). Deletions cut 6 bases from V and 11 bases from J, with 25 bases between. The CDR3 length is 15 residues. CDR1 and CDR2 from the germline V gene are MNHEY and SVGEGT. CDR3 loop: CASSDAQGGTRQQYF. For the CDR3, the DNA is TGTGCCAGCAGCGACGCGCAGGGCGGGACGAGACAACAGTACTTC.

V and J are TRBV6-5 and TRBJ2-7, with 8 bases identical to TRBD2. CDR1 and CDR2 from the germline V gene are MNHEY and SVGAGI. There are 15 residues in the CDR3. The ends lost 5 bases at V and 2 bases at J; junction bases unmatched: 8. The DNA for the CDR3 is TGTGCCAGCAGTACTACAACGGGGGGGGCCTACGAGCAGTACTTC. It encodes CASSTTTGGAYEQYF.

The J gene is TRBJ1-1, the V gene TRBV12-3 or TRBV12-4; no clear D gene. The ends were cut back, 7 bases at V and 6 bases at J, with 12 bases in the middle. The CDR3 totals 12 residues. The CDR3 sequence: CASTMHRAEAFF. CDR3 coding DNA: TGTGCCAGCACCATGCACCGAGCTGAAGCTTTCTTT.

The chain recombines TRBV6-1 with TRBJ1-1; D may be TRBD1 (6 bases). CDR1 MNHNS and CDR2 SASEGT come from the germline V gene. This CDR3 comprises 17 residues. V was cut by 2 bases and J by 4 bases, with 20 bases left in between. DNA for the CDR3: TGTGCCAGCAGTGAACCGTCGGGGGGCTGGATGATCACTGAAGCTTTCTTT. Protein: CASSEPSGGWMITEAFF.

This chain connects TRBV27 to TRBJ2-2, with D perhaps TRBD1 (6 bases). Trimming cost V 4 bases and J 6 bases, with 9 bases left between them. CDR3 length: 13 amino acids. CDR1 is MNHEY and CDR2 is SMNVEV in the germline V gene (reference sequence). The CDR3 bases are TGTGCCAGCAGTTATTCAGGGGCCGGGGAGCTGTTTTTT. It encodes CASSYSGAGELFF.

This chain links TRBV5-8 with TRBJ2-1; D is possibly TRBD1 (5 bases). V shed 2 bases and J shed 6 bases, with 15 bases lying between them. This CDR3 contains 15 residues. Germline CDR1 and CDR2: SGHTS and YDEGEE. The CDR3 DNA is TGTGCCAGCAGCTTTGGGGCCCGGATAGGCAATGAGCAGTTCTTC. As protein: CASSFGARIGNEQFF.

The chain links TRBV2 to TRBJ1-6; D is possibly TRBD1 (5 bases). With 5 bases removed from V and 10 bases from J, the gap between germline ends came to 15 bases. CDR3 length: 14 residues. Germline V gives CDR1 SNHLY, CDR2 FYNNEI. Here the CDR3 reads CASSTGLVGSPLHF. DNA for the CDR3: TGTGCCAGCAGTACAGGTTTAGTGGGATCACCCCTCCACTTT.

V usage is TRBV6-5 and J usage is TRBJ1-2; 7 bases fit TRBD1. Germline V gives CDR1 MNHEY, CDR2 SVGAGI. The CDR3 contains 13 residues. The trim removed 7 bases at V and 8 bases at J, leaving 10 bases unmatched. The CDR3 loop reads CASKPPGGKGYTF. The CDR3, as DNA: TGTGCCAGCAAGCCCCCAGGGGGAAAAGGCTACACCTTC.

The count of this clone is one. The V call is TRBV6-2 or TRBV6-3, the J call TRBJ1-1, with a possible D match to TRBD1 (5 bases). V was pared by 5 bases and J by 4 bases, with 17 bases between. Germline assignment: CDR1 MNHEY and CDR2 SVGEGT. This CDR3 is 15 amino acids long. The CDR3 here is CASSPRAKGGTEAFF. The DNA of the CDR3 is TGTGCCAGCAGTCCCAGGGCAAAGGGCGGCACTGAAGCTTTCTTT.

This chain links TRBV7-2 with TRBJ2-3; 15 nucleotides agree with TRBD2. The CDR3 totals 18 residues. The J segment lost 4 bases and the V segment lost 1 base, leaving 6 bases of the junction unmatched. In germline, CDR1 is SGHTA, CDR2 FQGNSA. The CDR3 spells CASSLVWTSGGAADTQYF. CDR3 nucleotide sequence: TGTGCCAGCAGCTTAGTTTGGACTAGCGGGGGGGCCGCAGATACGCAGTATTTT.

V is TRBV5-1 and J is TRBJ1-5, with D perhaps TRBD1 (5 bases). The V and J ends lost 0 bases and 2 bases respectively, with 9 bases between them. This CDR3 is built from 15 residues. CDR1 and CDR2 from the germline V gene are SGHRS and YFSETQ. This CDR3 is CASSLAGMGNQPQHF. The CDR3 DNA reads TGCGCCAGCAGCTTGGCAGGGATGGGCAATCAGCCCCAGCATTTT.

This rearrangement joins TRBV30 to TRBJ2-7, with D possibly TRBD1 on 5 matching bases. Trimming cost V 1 base and J 4 bases, with 11 bases left between them. The CDR3 runs to 13 residues. Germline CDR1 and CDR2: GTSNPN and SVGIG (reference sequence). This CDR3 is CAWSGQGNYEQYF. The CDR3 bases are TGTGCCTGGAGTGGGCAGGGTAATTACGAGCAGTACTTC.

The CDR3 region is CASSRGLAGARNNEQFF. In DNA form, the CDR3 reads TGTGCCAGCTCACGTGGACTAGCGGGGGCCCGAAACAATGAGCAGTTCTTC. The chain carries TRBV18 and TRBJ2-1, with 13 bases aligning to TRBD2. This CDR3 has 17 amino acids. V was pared by 4 bases and J by 5 bases, with 8 bases of the junction left unmatched. CDR1 is KGHSH and CDR2 is LQKENI in the germline V gene. Combining the CDR3 with reference TRBV18 and TRBJ2-1 gives the whole variable domain NAGVMQNPRHLVRRRGQEARLRCSPMKGHSHVYWYRQLPEEGLKFMVYLQKENIIDESGMPKERFSAEFPKEGPSILRIQQVVRGDSAAYFCASSRGLAGARNNEQFFGPGTRLTVL.

The table lists this clone with a count of one. The V and J genes are TRBV29-1 and TRBJ2-2; TRBD2 aligns across 12 bases. CDR3 length equals 15 residues. The V and J ends lost 6 bases and 3 bases, in that order; junction bases with no gene match: 5. The germline V gene encodes CDR1 SQVTM and CDR2 ANQGSEA. The CDR3 bases are TGCAGCGTAGCCTGGACTAGCGGGGACACCGGGGAGCTGTTTTTT. It yields the protein CSVAWTSGDTGELFF.

The CDR3 sequence: CASSPLSSYEQYF. In nucleotides, the CDR3 is TGTGCCAGCAGCCCCCTAAGCTCCTACGAGCAGTACTTC. The J gene is TRBJ2-7, the V gene TRBV14, with D unresolved. Germline V CDR1 and CDR2: SGHDN, FVKESK. The length of the CDR3 is 13 residues. V lost 4 bases, J lost 0 bases, and 7 bases lay in between.

The chain recombines TRBV25-1 with TRBJ2-1; 8 bases align to TRBD2. The CDR3 length is 16 residues. V was pared by 2 bases and J by 4 bases, with 7 bases of the junction left unmatched. CDR1 and CDR2 (germline): MGHDK, SYGVNS. The CDR3 DNA reads TGTGCCAGCAGTGAAGTTTTCGGGGGGGGATACAATGAGCAGTTCTTC. Protein sequence: CASSEVFGGGYNEQFF.

This chain uses TRBV10-3 with TRBJ1-1; tentative D call: TRBD1 (5 bases). V gave up 4 bases and J gave up 7 bases, with 19 bases separating them. The CDR3 is 15 residues long. Germline CDR1 is ENHRY and CDR2 is SYGVKD. The CDR3, as DNA: TGTGCCATCAGTGGAGGGCAGGGAGGTGGTGGTGAAGCTTTCTTT. Translating gives CAISGGQGGGGEAFF.

The chain is built from TRBV6-2 or TRBV6-3 and TRBJ2-7; weak D call: TRBD2 (5 bases). V shed 5 bases and J shed 1 base, with 12 bases lying between them. The CDR3 consists of 14 residues. Germline V CDR1 and CDR2: MNHEY, SVGEGT. CDR3 DNA: TGTGCCAGCAGTCGGCTCCCGGGGTCCTACGAGCAGTACTTC. Translated: CASSRLPGSYEQYF.

The rearrangement joins TRBV19 to TRBJ1-5; TRBD1 aligns across 9 bases. The V segment lost 4 bases and the J segment 6 bases; nucleotides outside the gene matches: 4. CDR3 length equals 14 residues. Germline V gene sequence: CDR1 LNHDA, CDR2 SQIVND (reference sequence). In DNA, the CDR3 is TGTGCCAGTAGTACCCCACAGGGGGCTCAGCCCCAGCATTTT. Its translation is CASSTPQGAQPQHF.

The rearrangement joins TRBV16 to TRBJ1-5, with D perhaps matching TRBD1 (6 bases). The CDR3 is made up of 16 amino acids. The germline V gene encodes CDR1 KGHSY and CDR2 FQNENV. Trimming left V 0 bases short and J 5 bases short, with 14 bases between. DNA for the CDR3: TGTGCCAGCAGCCAATCGGTCGGCAGGGGCGATCAGCCCCAGCATTTT. As protein: CASSQSVGRGDQPQHF.

This clone was picked up a small number of times. This chain links TRBV11-2 with TRBJ1-2; tentatively, D is TRBD1 (5 bases). Between the trimmed V and J ends, which lost 0 bases and 8 bases, there was a span of 10 bases. Germline loops: CDR1 SGHAT, CDR2 FQNNGV. The CDR3 consists of 13 residues. The CDR3 DNA follows: TGTGCCAGCAGCTTAGAAGGGGCGCGGGGCTACACCTTC. Its protein is CASSLEGARGYTF.

The J gene is TRBJ2-2, the V gene TRBV5-1; no clear D gene. The CDR3 length is 15 residues. V was pared by 0 bases and J by 1 base, with 7 bases between. CDR1 SGHRS and CDR2 YFSETQ come from the germline V gene. The CDR3, as DNA: TGCGCCAGCAGCTTGGCCCGACAGAACACCGGGGAGCTGTTTTTT. This gives the protein CASSLARQNTGELFF.